This T cell receptor (beta chain) was identified during a study of CD8+ T cells in alopecia areata. The ends lost 0 bases at V and 5 bases at J; junction bases unmatched: 5. The CDR3 spans 16 residues. Germline lookup yields CDR1 MNHNS and CDR2 SASEGT. Extraction of RNA preceded its reverse transcription into cDNA, which served as the sequencing template. The assay was immunoSEQ multiplex PCR, and TCRdb's table has in-frame clones only and misses some. The sample shows 150,000 or so clones, around 86% of them seen only once. The starting material was CD8+ T cells sorted from blood, obtained at week 0. The receptor was derived from a human donor with alopecia areata. This chain joins TRBV6-1 and TRBJ1-4; 8 positions agree with TRBD1. CDR3 sequence reads: CASSEAQQGVNEKLFF. The CDR3 bases are TGTGCCAGCAGTGAAGCTCAACAGGGGGTAAATGAAAAACTGTTTTTT.